This passage covers 18 T cell receptor beta chains from one sample sequenced in a study of response to subunit inactivated influenza vaccine. TCRdb independently ran MiXCR on the RT-PCR reads; one entry per CDR3 protein. The sample includes approximately 520,000 distinct CDR3 sequences, over 25% of them seen just once. Sequencing was performed on CD4+ T cells sorted from PBMCs, taken 5 days after vaccination. These receptors were collected from a man between 45 and 60 years old who received an inactivated influenza vaccine.

The V call is TRBV29-1, the J call TRBJ2-1; possible D gene TRBD1, 6 bases. Trimming removed 5 bases at V and 8 bases at J, with 19 bases between. Germline CDR1 and CDR2: SQVTM and ANQGSEA. This CDR3 region has 14 residues. This CDR3 reads CSVTKGELGDEQFF. In nucleotides, the CDR3 is TGCAGCGTTACTAAGGGGGAGCTTGGGGATGAGCAGTTCTTC.

This clonotype has more than one count but fewer than ten. This chain joins TRBV5-1 and TRBJ1-2; D unclear. The germline gives CDR1 SGHRS, CDR2 YFSETQ. Trimming pared 4 bases from V and 4 bases from J, leaving 14 bases between. The CDR3 covers 14 residues. The CDR3 sequence: CASSPLGQSYGYTF. The CDR3, as DNA: TGCGCCAGCAGCCCCTTGGGTCAGTCCTATGGCTACACCTTC.

Ten or more counts support this clonotype. The gene calls are TRBV7-9 and TRBJ2-3, with D maybe TRBD2 (7 bases). The V end lost 0 bases, the J end lost 7 bases, and 14 bases lay between the germline ends. The germline V gene has CDR1 SEHNR and CDR2 FQNEAQ (reference sequence). This CDR3 is built from 15 residues. The CDR3 reads CASSLAGGTIHTQYF. DNA of the CDR3: TGTGCCAGCAGCTTAGCGGGGGGGACAATCCATACGCAGTATTTT. Supplemented by reference TRBV7-9 and TRBJ2-3, the full variable domain reads DTGVSQNPRHKITKRGQNVTFRCDPISEHNRLYWYRQTLGQGPEFLTYFQNEAQLEKSRLLSDRFSAERPKGSFSTLEIQRTEQGDSAMYLCASSLAGGTIHTQYFGPGTRLTVL.

The V call is TRBV7-9, the J call TRBJ1-5; the D is unclear. The germline V gene encodes CDR1 SEHNR and CDR2 FQNEAQ (reference sequence). The CDR3 has 15 amino acids. The V end lost 4 bases, the J end lost 0 bases, and 10 bases lay between the germline ends. Here the CDR3 DNA reads TGTGCCAGCAGCTCGTCGGGCAATAGCAATCAGCCCCAGCATTTT. Protein: CASSSSGNSNQPQHF.

This chain links TRBV5-1 with TRBJ1-2; TRBD1 aligns across 9 bases. CDR1 is SGHRS, CDR2 YFSETQ, per germline. The CDR3 loop spans 16 amino acids. J was trimmed by 4 bases and V by 0 bases; bases with no gene match: 7. The CDR3 DNA is TGCGCCAGCAGCTTGGATACCACAGGGGGCCTCTATGGCTACACCTTC. As protein: CASSLDTTGGLYGYTF.

This chain links TRBV20-1 with TRBJ2-5, with 15 bases identical to TRBD2. The V gene end was trimmed by 4 bases and the J gene end by 4 bases; junction bases not matched to a gene: 7. Germline assignment: CDR1 DFQATT and CDR2 SNEGSKA (reference sequence). The CDR3 loop spans 16 amino acids. The CDR3: CSATSPGLAGGETQYF. The CDR3 region has the DNA TGCAGTGCTACAAGTCCGGGACTAGCGGGGGGAGAGACCCAGTACTTC.

The rearrangement links TRBV6-5 to TRBJ2-1; 11 nucleotides match TRBD1. This CDR3 contains 18 residues. Germline V gene sequence: CDR1 MNHEY, CDR2 SVGAGI. The V and J ends lost 0 bases and 0 bases, in that order; junction bases with no gene match: 4. DNA of the CDR3: TGTGCCAGCAGTTACTCGCTCGGGACAGGGGGCTCCTACAATGAGCAGTTCTTC. Protein product: CASSYSLGTGGSYNEQFF.

This sequence joins TRBV20-1 and TRBJ2-1; 7 nucleotides line up with TRBD2. Trimming removed 3 bases from V and 14 bases from J; junction bases left unmatched: 10. Looked up from germline, CDR1 is DFQATT and CDR2 is SNEGSKA (reference sequence). This CDR3 has 12 residues. CDR3 loop: CSARDSGRMEFF. The CDR3 bases are TGCAGTGCTAGGGATAGCGGGCGGATGGAGTTCTTC.

The V gene is TRBV12-3 or TRBV12-4, the J gene TRBJ2-7; 9 positions agree with TRBD1. The J segment lost 1 base and the V segment lost 6 bases, leaving 4 bases of the junction unmatched. The CDR3 has 14 amino acids. CDR3 loop: CASRPGQGSYEQYF. CDR3 nucleotides: TGTGCCAGCAGACCGGGACAGGGTTCCTACGAGCAGTACTTC.

This rearrangement joins TRBV29-1 to TRBJ2-7; 9 nucleotides match TRBD1. Germline values: CDR1 SQVTM, CDR2 ANQGSEA. The CDR3 consists of 12 residues. With V trimmed by 7 bases and J by 5 bases, 6 bases remained unmatched. CDR3 residues: CSADRGYNEQYF. The CDR3 region has the DNA TGCAGCGCGGACAGGGGTTACAACGAGCAGTACTTC.

CDR3 sequence reads: CATSDGKGLGTGELFF. The CDR3 bases are TGTGCCACCAGTGACGGAAAGGGACTTGGCACCGGGGAGCTGTTTTTT. The J gene is TRBJ2-2, the V gene TRBV24-1; the D gene is possibly TRBD2 (6 bases). The V end lost 4 bases, the J end lost 4 bases, and 15 bases lay between the germline ends. This CDR3 is built from 16 residues. Germline V lookup: CDR1 KGHDR, CDR2 SFDVKD.

This chain uses TRBV5-1 with TRBJ2-5, with TRBD2 matching over 8 bases. This CDR3 contains 15 residues. V shed 4 bases, J shed 4 bases, and the junction held 9 bases outside the gene matches. In germline, CDR1 is SGHRS, CDR2 YFSETQ. CDR3 protein: CASSTPGLVGETQYF. CDR3 sequence (DNA): TGCGCCAGCAGCACACCGGGACTAGTTGGAGAGACCCAGTACTTC.

There are a few counts of this clonotype. The V and J genes are TRBV9 and TRBJ2-5, with D unresolved. The V end lost 3 bases, the J end lost 4 bases, and 16 bases lay between the germline ends. CDR3 length: 15 amino acids. The germline V gene has CDR1 SGDLS and CDR2 YYNGEE. The CDR3 spells CASSGSSGRTETQYF. The CDR3 DNA reads TGTGCCAGCAGCGGTTCTAGTGGGCGGACAGAGACCCAGTACTTC. The full variable domain, in which reference TRBV9 and TRBJ2-5 provide the parts outside the CDR3, is DSGVTQTPKHLITATGQRVTLRCSPRSGDLSVYWYQQSLDQGLQFLIQYYNGEERAKGNILERFSAQQFPDLHSELNLSSLELGDSALYFCASSGSSGRTETQYFGPGTRLLVL.

CDR3 region: CASSFVNPGELFF. For the CDR3, the DNA is TGTGCCAGCAGCTTTGTGAATCCCGGGGAGCTGTTTTTT. The chain uses TRBV7-2 and TRBJ2-2; D is unclear. The germline V and J ends were trimmed by 3 bases and 6 bases, with 8 bases remaining between them. The CDR3 spans 13 residues. The germline CDR1 and CDR2 sequences are SGHTA and FQGNSA.

This clonotype has a single count. This rearrangement joins TRBV4-2 to TRBJ2-7; 7 nucleotides match TRBD1. Germline V lookup: CDR1 LGHNA, CDR2 YNFKEQ. CDR3 size: 15 residues. Germline trimming cut 2 bases from V and 6 bases from J; bases unmatched to any gene: 10. CDR3 residues: CASSQSLDKGAEQYF. The CDR3, as DNA: TGTGCCAGCAGCCAATCGCTGGACAAGGGGGCCGAGCAGTACTTC.

This clonotype was seen a few times. The DNA for the CDR3 is TGTGCCAGCAGTGAATCTAGCGGGACCCCCAATGAGCAGTTCTTC. It is translated as CASSESSGTPNEQFF. This sequence joins TRBV2 and TRBJ2-1; TRBD2 agrees at 9 bases. J was trimmed by 6 bases and V by 2 bases; bases with no gene match: 5. Germline-derived CDR1 and CDR2 are SNHLY and FYNNEI. The CDR3 loop spans 15 amino acids.

This clonotype was detected only a few times. The gene calls are TRBV6-2 or TRBV6-3 and TRBJ1-1; D unclear. The CDR3 loop spans 12 amino acids. Germline V gene lookup returns CDR1 MNHEY and CDR2 SVGEGT. V lost 4 bases, J lost 9 bases, and 12 bases lay in between. The CDR3 spells CASSSPGSKAFF. CDR3 coding DNA: TGTGCCAGCAGTTCCCCCGGGTCAAAAGCTTTCTTT.

The chain carries TRBV7-8 and TRBJ2-1; D perhaps matches TRBD2 (6 bases). The CDR3 runs 15 residues. Germline values: CDR1 SGHVS, CDR2 FQNEAQ. V lost 5 bases to trimming and J lost 7 bases, with 18 bases between them. CDR3: CASSPQSSVGNEQFF. CDR3 DNA: TGTGCCAGCAGCCCCCAATCTAGCGTGGGTAATGAGCAGTTCTTC.